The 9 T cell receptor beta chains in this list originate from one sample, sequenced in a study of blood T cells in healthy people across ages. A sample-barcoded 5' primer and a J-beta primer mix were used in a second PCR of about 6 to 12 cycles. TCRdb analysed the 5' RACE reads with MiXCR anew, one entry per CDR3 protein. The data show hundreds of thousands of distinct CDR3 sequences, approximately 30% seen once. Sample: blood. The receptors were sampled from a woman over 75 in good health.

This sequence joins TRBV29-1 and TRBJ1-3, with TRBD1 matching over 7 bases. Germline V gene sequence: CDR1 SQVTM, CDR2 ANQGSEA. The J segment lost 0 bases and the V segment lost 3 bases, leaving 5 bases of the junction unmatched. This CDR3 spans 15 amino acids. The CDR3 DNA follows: TGCAGCGTTGACGAGGGGGCTAACTCTGGAAACACCATATATTTT. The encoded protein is CSVDEGANSGNTIYF.

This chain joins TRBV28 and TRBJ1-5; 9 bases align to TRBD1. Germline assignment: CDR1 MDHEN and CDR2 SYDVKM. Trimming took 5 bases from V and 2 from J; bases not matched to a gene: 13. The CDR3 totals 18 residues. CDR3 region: CASSPGTGIVEGNQPQHF. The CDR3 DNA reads TGTGCCAGCAGTCCCGGGACAGGGATTGTAGAAGGCAATCAGCCCCAGCATTTT.

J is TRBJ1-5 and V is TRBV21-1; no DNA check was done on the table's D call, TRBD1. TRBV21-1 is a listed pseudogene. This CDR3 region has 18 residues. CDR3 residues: CASSKRGIRQGTDQPQHF. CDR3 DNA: TGTGCCAGCAGCAAAAGGGGGATTAGACAGGGGACCGATCAGCCCCAGCATTTT.

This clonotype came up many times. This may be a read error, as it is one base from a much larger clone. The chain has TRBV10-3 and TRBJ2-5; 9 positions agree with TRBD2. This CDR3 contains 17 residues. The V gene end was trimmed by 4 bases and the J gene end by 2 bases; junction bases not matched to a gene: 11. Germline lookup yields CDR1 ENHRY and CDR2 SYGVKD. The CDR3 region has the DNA TGTGCCATCAGTGGGCCTAGCGGGGCGGGCCCTCAAGAGACCCAGTACTTC. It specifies CAISGPSGAGPQETQYF.

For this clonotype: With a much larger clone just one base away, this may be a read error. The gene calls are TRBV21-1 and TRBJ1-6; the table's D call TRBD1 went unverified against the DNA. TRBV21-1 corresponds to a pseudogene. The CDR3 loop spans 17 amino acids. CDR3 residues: CVSSRFRDNGYNSPLHF. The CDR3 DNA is TGTGTCAGCAGCCGCTTCCGGGACAACGGCTATAATTCACCCCTCCACTTT.

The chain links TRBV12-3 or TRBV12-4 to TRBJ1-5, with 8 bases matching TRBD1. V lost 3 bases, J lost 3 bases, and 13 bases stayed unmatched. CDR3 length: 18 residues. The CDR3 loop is CASSLNWAGTGANQPQHF. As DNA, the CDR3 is TGTGCCAGCAGTTTGAATTGGGCCGGGACAGGCGCCAATCAGCCCCAGCATTTT.

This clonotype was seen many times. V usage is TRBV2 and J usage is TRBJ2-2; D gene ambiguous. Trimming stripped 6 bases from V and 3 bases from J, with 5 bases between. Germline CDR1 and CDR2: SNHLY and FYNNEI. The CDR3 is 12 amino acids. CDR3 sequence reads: CASRRDTGELFF. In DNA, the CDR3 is TGTGCCAGCAGACGGGACACCGGGGAGCTGTTTTTT.

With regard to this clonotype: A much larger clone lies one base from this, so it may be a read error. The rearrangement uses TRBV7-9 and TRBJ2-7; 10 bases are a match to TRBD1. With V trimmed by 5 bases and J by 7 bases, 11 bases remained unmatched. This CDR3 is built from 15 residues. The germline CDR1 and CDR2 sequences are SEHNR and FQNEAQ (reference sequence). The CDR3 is CASSPGQGDNNEQYF. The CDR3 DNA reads TGTGCCAGCAGCCCCGGACAGGGGGACAACAATGAGCAGTACTTC.

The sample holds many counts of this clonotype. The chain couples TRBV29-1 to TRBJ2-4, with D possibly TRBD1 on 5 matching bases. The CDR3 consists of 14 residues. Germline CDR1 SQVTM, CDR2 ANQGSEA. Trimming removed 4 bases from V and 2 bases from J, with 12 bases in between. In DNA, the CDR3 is TGCAGCGTTGTCCCTGCAGGGACCAAAAACATTCAGTACTTC. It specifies CSVVPAGTKNIQYF.